These T cell receptor beta chains were read from a single sample in a study of T-cell reconstitution after alpha-beta-depleted transplantation in children. TCRdb re-analysed the PCR reads in MiXCR, keeping a single row per CDR3 protein. The sample includes under 300,000 distinct CDR3 sequences, 9.7% seen only once; the top ten take over 4.5%. Sequencing was performed on PBMCs from the stem cell graft donor, taken from the stem cell graft. Receptor source: a human donor who donated a stem cell graft to a child with SCID. The CDR3 runs from the conserved cysteine through the conserved F or W.

>TRBJ1-1|TRBV5-4
CASSPWGTQAFF
>TRBJ1-6|TRBV12-3/TRBV12-4
CASSLGQGTPLHF
>TRBJ1-5|TRBV6-5
CASSYKQGSNQPQHF
>TRBJ1-2|TRBV7-2
CASSLVDFRSLYGYTF
>TRBJ2-2|TRBV4-2
CASSQAELAGTGELFF
>TRBJ2-1|TRBV28
CASSFGDFRGQGAREQFF
>TRBJ1-6|TRBV28
CASSLFRSSYNSPLHF
>TRBJ1-3|TRBV5-1
CASSLDISGNTIYF
>TRBJ1-2|TRBV6-4
CASSEQFRGEPIYGYTF
>TRBJ2-1|TRBV18
CASSQIRTGWNEQFF
>TRBJ1-2|TRBV7-9
CASSPETGIAYGYTF
>TRBJ2-7|TRBV29-1
CSVRQSPYEQYF
>TRBJ1-2|TRBV6-2/TRBV6-3
CATSTGTGLRYTF
>TRBJ2-3|TRBV29-1
CSVPYRARTDTQYF
>TRBJ2-3|TRBV18
CASRGTGKTDTQYF
>TRBJ1-2|TRBV30
CAWSPDRGIGYTF
>TRBJ1-3|TRBV10-3
CAISDSGVAGNTIYF
>TRBJ1-1|TRBV5-5
CASSLQSRMNTEAFF
>TRBJ1-5|TRBV12-3/TRBV12-4
CASSLATNQPQHF
>TRBJ1-5|TRBV7-9
CASSHEGRPQHF
>TRBJ2-5|TRBV11-2
CASSALGETQYF
>TRBJ2-1|TRBV5-1
CASSLAAGNWGNEQFF
>TRBJ1-2|TRBV4-3
CASSHRLPGTGMEGYTF
>TRBJ2-3|TRBV5-1
CASSFGQGATDTQYF
>TRBJ1-1|TRBV6-5
CASSQGTTEAFF
>TRBJ1-5|TRBV2
CASKGQGGQGNQPQHF
>TRBJ1-1|TRBV2
CASRGTGGVTEAFF
>TRBJ1-1|TRBV5-1
CASSPGSGTFEAFF
>TRBJ2-3|TRBV7-9
CASSPNYQTQYF
>TRBJ1-6|TRBV5-6
CASSLEWSSYNSPLHF
>TRBJ2-5|TRBV20-1
CSARDPGLGQETQYF
>TRBJ2-2|TRBV5-5
CASSLGAGSNTGELFF